This T cell receptor (beta chain) is drawn from a study of neoadjuvant anti-PD-1 for oral cavity cancer. Looking at the study overall: Patients without progression got a fourth dose around day 43.

Time point: after neoadjuvant nivolumab, at surgical resection. These oral cavity squamous cell carcinomas were HPV-negative and locally advanced. Measured with immunoSEQ multiplex PCR; TCRdb has only the in-frame clones, and not every one. The sample lists 13,000 to 15,000 clones; roughly 70% were seen once. Germline-derived CDR1 and CDR2 are GTSNPN and SVGIG (reference sequence). The V segment lost 7 bases and the J segment 2 bases; nucleotides outside the gene matches: 8. This CDR3 contains 14 residues. J is TRBJ2-3 and V is TRBV30, with 8 bases aligning to TRBD1. The TCR comes from a person aged 40 to 85 with oral cavity squamous cell carcinoma. Sequenced here: PBMCs, sampled after nivolumab (anti-PD-1) treatment. The CDR3 region is CASSQGALTDTQYF. In nucleotides, the CDR3 is TGTGCCTCGTCCCAGGGGGCACTCACAGATACGCAGTATTTT.